The rows below give T cell receptor beta chains drawn from one sample of a study of cytomegalovirus exposure and HLA in healthy donors. The data were produced by immunoSEQ multiplex PCR, yet TCRdb's version contains in-frame clones alone and is incomplete. The sample comprises about 150,000 clones, 73% of which are singletons, and 1.5% to 2% rests with the top ten. The sequenced sample consisted of PBMCs. These receptors all come from a woman aged 18-30 years in good health and CMV-seronegative. The conserved cysteine and the conserved F or W are not part of the CDR3 here.

j_call v_call cdr3_aa
TRBJ2-1 TRBV5-6 ASSWDPRGLNEQF
TRBJ1-2 TRBV4-3 ASSQESREPYYGYT
TRBJ2-5 TRBV28 ASSGTSGRQTQY
TRBJ1-5 TRBV6-5 ASSPGQSNQPQH
TRBJ2-1 TRBV5-1 ASSSGDNEQF
TRBJ2-1 TRBV11-2 ASSPAGYNEQF
TRBJ1-1 TRBV15 ATTQDLMNTEAF
TRBJ2-7 TRBV6-5 ASSPTGRGYEQY
TRBJ2-1 TRBV11-3 ASSFLAPDGCYNEQF
TRBJ2-1 TRBV19 ASSQSGRGYNEQF
TRBJ2-1 TRBV5-4 ASSRSGSDEQF
TRBJ1-2 TRBV19 ASSIDRSYT
TRBJ2-2 TRBV19 ASTVRDRGGVTGELF
TRBJ2-7 TRBV28 ASSTTGTGSYEQY
TRBJ2-1 TRBV27 ASSLRTSGLYNEQF
TRBJ2-5 TRBV10-1 ASSEGGQAKETQY
TRBJ2-2 TRBV7-6 ASPFLTGELF
TRBJ2-1 TRBV5-1 ASSLLAGAHF
TRBJ2-3 TRBV19 ASFDRANTDTQY
TRBJ1-5 TRBV9 ASSVRGGNQPQH
TRBJ2-7 TRBV7-3 ASSLAGQADEQY
TRBJ2-2 TRBV7-7 ASSFRGEGTGELF
TRBJ2-3 TRBV11-3 ASSPGRDRQDTQY
TRBJ1-6 TRBV28 ASSADRVYYNSPLH
TRBJ1-1 TRBV2 ASTDNRNTEAF
TRBJ1-5 TRBV15 ATSRTGEQPQH
TRBJ2-7 TRBV18 ASSPPLGEAGGMHEQY
TRBJ1-5 TRBV18 ASSPIATGSNQPQH
TRBJ2-7 TRBV2 ASSQDREGSYEQY
TRBJ1-2 TRBV25-1 ASSEPLTGRNGYT
TRBJ2-7 TRBV15 ATSTGTPLSEQY
TRBJ1-2 TRBV6-1 ASTPRRGPNYGYT
TRBJ1-2 TRBV4-3 ASSQVRATGGGYT
TRBJ2-1 TRBV30 AWNLRDGRIHEQF
TRBJ1-1 TRBV12-5 ASGPAASMNTEAF
TRBJ2-5 TRBV7-2 ASSVGFGTYQETQY
TRBJ2-2 TRBV9 ASSVGGRTGELF
TRBJ1-5 TRBV6-1 ASSPLQGAGQPQH
TRBJ2-7 TRBV6-1 ASSRSYEQY
TRBJ1-6 TRBV27 ASSLFEGTGASPLH
TRBJ1-6 TRBV6-5 ASSYVGQLNSPLH
TRBJ2-5 TRBV4-1 ASSRGGGDNQETQY
TRBJ1-2 TRBV20-1 RAGGKDGYT
TRBJ2-2 TRBV19 ASSTPQGTNTGELF
TRBJ2-7 TRBV6-1 ASQGSEQY
TRBJ2-1 TRBV6-5 ASSRSTENEQF
TRBJ2-3 TRBV5-1 ASSLARGLAGSTDTQY
TRBJ2-5 TRBV10-3 AISESMSETQY
TRBJ1-1 TRBV7-8 ASSLVDRGTEAF